The 28 T cell receptor beta chains given below trace back to one sample, sequenced in a study of blood T cell repertoires in COVID-19. The table came from immunoSEQ multiplex PCR; TCRdb's copy has only in-frame clones and leaves some out. The sample records 100,000 to 150,000 clones, approximately 80% being singletons. Sequenced material: peripheral blood. The receptor source for this set is a man aged 55 to 70 with acute or convalescent COVID-19.

The chain couples TRBV27 to TRBJ2-2; D not certain. Germline assignment: CDR1 MNHEY and CDR2 SMNVEV (reference sequence). The CDR3 sequence is 15 residues long. Trimming took off 1 base at V and 0 bases at J, with 6 bases between the two ends. The CDR3 nucleotides are TGTGCCAGCAGTTTATTCCTAACGAACACCGGGGAGCTGTTTTTT. Its protein is CASSLFLTNTGELFF.

This chain connects TRBV18 to TRBJ1-1; 7 positions agree with TRBD1. This CDR3 region has 16 residues. Germline V gives CDR1 KGHSH, CDR2 LQKENI. Trimming removed 1 base from V and 2 bases from J; junction bases left unmatched: 7. CDR3 sequence reads: CASSPRQGLENTEAFF. Written as DNA, the CDR3 is TGTGCCAGCTCACCACGACAGGGCCTAGAAAACACTGAAGCTTTCTTT.

This chain joins TRBV19 and TRBJ2-4; a weak D match, TRBD2 (7 bases). The germline CDR1 and CDR2 sequences are LNHDA and SQIVND (reference sequence). V lost 5 bases and J lost 2, with 13 bases in between. CDR3 length: 15 amino acids. CDR3 region: CASSGGGGPKNIQYF. The DNA for the CDR3 is TGTGCCAGTAGTGGAGGGGGGGGCCCCAAAAACATTCAGTACTTC.

The CDR3: CASSARGQGVYEQYF. In DNA form, the CDR3 reads TGTGCCAGCAGCGCTAGAGGCCAGGGGGTGTACGAGCAGTACTTC. The chain carries TRBV9 and TRBJ2-7, with TRBD1 matching 7 bases. This CDR3 region has 15 residues. Trimming removed 3 bases from V and 4 bases from J; junction bases left unmatched: 10. Germline V gene data show CDR1 as SGDLS and CDR2 as YYNGEE.

This chain links TRBV19 with TRBJ2-2, with 7 positions matching TRBD1. Trimming took 5 bases from V and 2 from J; bases not matched to a gene: 5. Germline V gene lookup returns CDR1 LNHDA and CDR2 SQIVND (reference sequence). The CDR3 has 15 amino acids. CDR3: CASSPGGVNTGELFF. DNA for the CDR3: TGTGCCAGTAGTCCAGGGGGTGTTAACACCGGGGAGCTGTTTTTT.

This chain joins TRBV18 and TRBJ2-2; 8 bases line up with TRBD2. There are 15 residues in the CDR3. In germline, CDR1 is KGHSH, CDR2 LQKENI. J gave up 4 bases and V 5 bases, and 6 bases lay outside the gene matches. CDR3 region: CASSSSAGGTGELFF. Written as DNA, the CDR3 is TGTGCCAGCTCATCCTCGGCGGGGGGCACCGGGGAGCTGTTTTTT.

The chain recombines TRBV5-1 with TRBJ2-1; 8 bases line up with TRBD2. V dropped 2 bases and J dropped 3; count of bases not matched to a gene: 4. The germline CDR1 and CDR2 sequences are SGHRS and YFSETQ. There are 15 residues in the CDR3. In DNA form, the CDR3 reads TGCGCCAGCAGCTTCGCACTAGCGGTCTACAATGAGCAGTTCTTC. Encoded protein: CASSFALAVYNEQFF.

This chain uses TRBV28 with TRBJ1-1; 9 nucleotides line up with TRBD1. The germline V gene encodes CDR1 MDHEN and CDR2 SYDVKM. There are 14 residues in the CDR3. With V trimmed by 5 bases and J by 6 bases, 7 bases remained unmatched. The CDR3 region is CASSPTGGRAEAFF. DNA of the CDR3: TGTGCCAGCAGTCCTACAGGGGGCCGCGCTGAAGCTTTCTTT.

The chain joins TRBV5-1 to TRBJ1-3, with D unclear. Trimming took off 1 base at V and 2 bases at J, with 13 bases between the two ends. This CDR3 contains 16 residues. Germline-derived CDR1 and CDR2 are SGHRS and YFSETQ. CDR3 sequence reads: CASSLRQAAAGNTIYF. DNA for the CDR3: TGCGCCAGCAGCTTGAGGCAGGCAGCCGCTGGAAACACCATATATTTT.

This chain links TRBV28 with TRBJ1-2; 9 bases fit TRBD1. CDR3 length: 15 residues. Germline CDR1 MDHEN, CDR2 SYDVKM. V gave up 5 bases and J gave up 8 bases; unmatched junction bases: 12. This CDR3 is CASSVQGALPKGYTF. The CDR3 bases are TGTGCCAGCAGTGTACAGGGGGCTCTACCCAAAGGCTACACCTTC.

The J gene is TRBJ2-7, the V gene TRBV28, with 10 bases matching TRBD1. Germline V lookup: CDR1 MDHEN, CDR2 SYDVKM. The CDR3 has 15 residues. Trimming removed 6 bases from V and 3 bases from J; junction bases left unmatched: 8. CDR3 region: CASSPGGQGNYEQYF. DNA of the CDR3: TGTGCCAGCAGCCCGGGGGGACAGGGGAACTACGAGCAGTACTTC.

The V gene is TRBV20-1, the J gene TRBJ1-1; the match to TRBD1 covers 8 bases. The CDR3 consists of 14 residues. The V gene's germline CDR1 is DFQATT and CDR2 SNEGSKA (reference sequence). Unmatched junction bases numbered 4, after V lost 3 bases and J lost 1 base. CDR3 residues: CSASRGTGNTEAFF. The CDR3 coding sequence is TGCAGTGCTAGTAGGGGGACAGGGAACACTGAAGCTTTCTTT.

The genes are TRBV28 and TRBJ1-1, with 10 bases matching TRBD1. After removal of 6 bases from V and 6 bases from J, the junction contained 4 bases not matched to a gene. This CDR3 spans 13 amino acids. Germline lookup yields CDR1 MDHEN and CDR2 SYDVKM. The CDR3 nucleotides are TGTGCCAGCAGACGACAGGGGGCCTCTGAAGCTTTCTTT. Translating gives CASRRQGASEAFF.

V is TRBV4-2 and J is TRBJ2-1; D is undetermined. The CDR3 contains 12 residues. V was pared by 4 bases and J by 7 bases, with 8 bases between. The germline V gene encodes CDR1 LGHNA and CDR2 YNFKEQ. The CDR3 DNA sequence: TGTGCCAGCAGCCTGACTCGGAATGAGCAGTTCTTC. Amino acids: CASSLTRNEQFF.

This clone has more than one count but fewer than ten. The genes are TRBV29-1 and TRBJ2-3; TRBD1 matches 7 bases. This CDR3 is built from 12 residues. CDR1 and CDR2 (germline): SQVTM, ANQGSEA. With V trimmed by 8 bases and J by 4 bases, 6 bases remained unmatched. The CDR3 protein is CSPTQGSDTQYF. The DNA of the CDR3 is TGCAGCCCGACACAGGGGTCAGATACGCAGTATTTT.

A single count supports this clone. The V gene is TRBV5-5, the J gene TRBJ1-2; D remains unclear. CDR1 is SGHKS, CDR2 YYEKEE, per germline (reference sequence). The V end lost 4 bases, the J end lost 8 bases, and 18 bases lay between the germline ends. This CDR3 contains 14 residues. CDR3 protein: CASSQYQDSEGYTF. DNA for the CDR3: TGTGCCAGCAGCCAGTACCAGGATTCGGAAGGCTACACCTTC.

This chain joins TRBV24-1 and TRBJ2-3, with 9 bases matching TRBD1. Unmatched junction bases numbered 8, after V lost 7 bases and J lost 4 bases. CDR3 length: 15 residues. The V gene's germline CDR1 is KGHDR and CDR2 SFDVKD. The CDR3 sequence is CATRARDRAADTQYF. The CDR3 nucleotides read TGTGCCACCAGGGCAAGGGACAGGGCAGCAGATACGCAGTATTTT.

This clone has a handful of counts. This chain joins TRBV18 and TRBJ2-1, with 9 bases fitting TRBD1. Trimming removed 3 bases from V and 8 bases from J; junction bases left unmatched: 5. CDR1 and CDR2 from the germline V gene are KGHSH and LQKENI. CDR3 length: 14 residues. Written as DNA, the CDR3 is TGTGCCAGCTCACCGTTACAGGGGGCCTATGAGCAGTTCTTC. It yields the protein CASSPLQGAYEQFF.

The chain has TRBV9 and TRBJ2-1; 13 nucleotides match TRBD2. This CDR3 has 17 amino acids. Losses at the gene ends were 4 bases for V and 6 bases for J; bases not matched to a gene: 10. Germline V gives CDR1 SGDLS, CDR2 YYNGEE. In DNA, the CDR3 is TGTGCCAGCAGCCCCCGGACTAGCGGGAGTCACGGCAATGAGCAGTTCTTC. This gives the protein CASSPRTSGSHGNEQFF.

The rearrangement links TRBV2 to TRBJ2-1, with TRBD2 matching over 7 bases. The ends lost 5 bases at V and 7 bases at J; junction bases unmatched: 8. The CDR3 has 14 amino acids. CDR1 and CDR2 from the germline V gene are SNHLY and FYNNEI. CDR3 protein: CASSKGLVPNEQFF. The CDR3 DNA reads TGTGCCAGCAGTAAAGGACTAGTACCGAATGAGCAGTTCTTC.

J is TRBJ2-1 and V is TRBV5-1; 12 positions match TRBD2. The germline CDR1 and CDR2 sequences are SGHRS and YFSETQ. V shed 5 bases, J shed 4 bases, and the junction held 1 base outside the gene matches. The CDR3 has 14 residues. The CDR3 is CASRTSGGYNEQFF. CDR3 nucleotide sequence: TGCGCCAGCAGGACTAGCGGGGGATACAATGAGCAGTTCTTC.

The CDR3 region has the DNA TGTGCCACCAGCGACCGGGACTTCTCCTACAATGAGCAGTTCTTC. Translating gives CATSDRDFSYNEQFF. The chain carries TRBV24-1 and TRBJ2-1; perhaps TRBD2 as D (6 bases). The CDR3 covers 15 residues. CDR1 KGHDR and CDR2 SFDVKD come from the germline V gene. Trimming pared 7 bases from V and 0 bases from J, leaving 12 bases between.

The chain is built from TRBV27 and TRBJ2-7; a weak D match, TRBD2 (6 bases). The CDR3 spans 16 residues. Germline V gives CDR1 MNHEY, CDR2 SMNVEV (reference sequence). The germline V and J ends were trimmed by 6 bases and 0 bases, with 18 bases remaining between them. As DNA, the CDR3 is TGTGCCAGCAGAAGGCGACGGGACTCCGTCTCCTACGAGCAGTACTTC. It yields the protein CASRRRRDSVSYEQYF.

The sample holds one count of this clone. This chain links TRBV24-1 with TRBJ2-3, with TRBD2 as a possible D gene (6 bases). From germline, CDR1 is KGHDR and CDR2 SFDVKD. Deletions cut 3 bases from V and 4 bases from J, with 13 bases between. CDR3 size: 15 residues. CDR3 protein: CATSDTRERADTQYF. The CDR3 DNA follows: TGTGCCACCAGTGATACGCGGGAAAGGGCAGATACGCAGTATTTT.

The chain joins TRBV9 to TRBJ1-5, with D possibly being TRBD1 (6 bases). Trimming left V 3 bases short and J 2 bases short, with 9 bases between. The CDR3 runs to 14 residues. Germline V gene sequence: CDR1 SGDLS, CDR2 YYNGEE. The CDR3 loop is CASSAQGGNQPQHF. The DNA for the CDR3 is TGTGCCAGCAGCGCACAGGGCGGCAATCAGCCCCAGCATTTT.

V usage is TRBV3-1 (or the pseudogene TRBV3-2) and J usage is TRBJ1-2; TRBD1 matches at 7 bases. Germline V gene sequence: CDR1 LGHDT, CDR2 YNNKEL (reference sequence). The trim removed 1 base at V and 4 bases at J, leaving 6 bases unmatched. The CDR3 contains 15 residues. The DNA of the CDR3 is TGTGCCAGCAGCCAAGCCGGACAGGCCCTCTATGGCTACACCTTC. Translation gives CASSQAGQALYGYTF.

The rearrangement joins TRBV2 to TRBJ1-5; weak D call: TRBD1 (6 bases). The length of the CDR3 is 14 residues. The V and J ends lost 6 bases and 2 bases respectively, with 11 bases between them. The germline V gene encodes CDR1 SNHLY and CDR2 FYNNEI. The CDR3 spells CASRAQGGNQPQHF. The CDR3 DNA reads as TGTGCCAGCAGAGCACAGGGCGGCAATCAGCCCCAGCATTTT.

This clone was detected once. The chain joins TRBV3-1 (or the pseudogene TRBV3-2) to TRBJ1-1; perhaps TRBD1 as D (6 bases). In germline, CDR1 is LGHDT, CDR2 YNNKEL (reference sequence). The CDR3 is made up of 17 amino acids. V gave up 3 bases and J gave up 6 bases, with 23 bases separating them. The CDR3 is CASSQADRRGWYAEAFF. Here the CDR3 DNA reads TGTGCCAGCAGCCAGGCTGACAGGCGCGGTTGGTACGCTGAAGCTTTCTTT.